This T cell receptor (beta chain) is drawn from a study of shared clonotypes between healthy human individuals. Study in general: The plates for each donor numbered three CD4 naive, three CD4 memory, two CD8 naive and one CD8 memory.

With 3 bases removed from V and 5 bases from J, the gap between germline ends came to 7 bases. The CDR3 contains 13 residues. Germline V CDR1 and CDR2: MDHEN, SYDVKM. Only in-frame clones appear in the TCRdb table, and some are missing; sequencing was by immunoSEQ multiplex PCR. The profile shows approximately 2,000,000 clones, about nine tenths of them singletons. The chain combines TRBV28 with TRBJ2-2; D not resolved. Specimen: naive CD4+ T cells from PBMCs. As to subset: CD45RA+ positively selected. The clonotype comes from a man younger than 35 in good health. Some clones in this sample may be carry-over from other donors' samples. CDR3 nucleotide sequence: TGTGCCAGCAGTTTCGTCGTGACCGGGGAGCTGTTTTTT. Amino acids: CASSFVVTGELFF. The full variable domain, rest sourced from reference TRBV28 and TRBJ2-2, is DVKVTQSSRYLVKRTGEKVFLECVQDMDHENMFWYRQDPGLGLRLIYFSYDVKMKEKGDIPEGYSVSREKKERFSLILESASTNQTSMYLCASSFVVTGELFFGEGSRLTVL.